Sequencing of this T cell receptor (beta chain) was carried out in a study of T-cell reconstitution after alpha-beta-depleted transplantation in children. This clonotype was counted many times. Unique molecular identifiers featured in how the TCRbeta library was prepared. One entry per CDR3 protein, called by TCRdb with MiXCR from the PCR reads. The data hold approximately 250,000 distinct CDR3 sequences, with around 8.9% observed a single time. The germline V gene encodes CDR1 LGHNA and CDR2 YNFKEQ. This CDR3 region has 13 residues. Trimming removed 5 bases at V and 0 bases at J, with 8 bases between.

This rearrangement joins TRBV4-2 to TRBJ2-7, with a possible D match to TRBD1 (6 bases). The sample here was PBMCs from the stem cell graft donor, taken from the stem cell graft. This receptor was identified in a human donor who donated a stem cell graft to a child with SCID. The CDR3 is CASSRGFSYEQYF. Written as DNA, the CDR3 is TGTGCCAGCAGCAGGGGGTTCTCCTACGAGCAGTACTTC.